Shown below are 10 T cell receptor beta chains from a single sample sequenced in a study of T-cell memory formation after mild COVID-19 (dated by TCRdb to the early 2020s). Library preparation used 5' RACE. The sequencing machine was an Illumina NovaSeq 6000. The public reads were reprocessed in TCRdb via fastp at Q25 and MiXCR, keeping in-frame beta chains. Entries that share a CDR3 protein sequence are merged under the most common genes and DNA. A total of over 70,000 distinct CDR3 sequences appear in this sample, over 12% of them only once. The top ten hold approximately 40% of the sample. Sequencing was carried out using PBMCs or a T cell subset sorted from them (not recorded which). These receptors originate from a man between 18 and 35 years old who had mild COVID-19 (a few samples of this study predate the infection). The sample titles of this study are shuffled in the database, so cell type and time point are left out; the donor was told from shared clones.

The chain carries TRBV19 and TRBJ2-1; the D gene is possibly TRBD1 (5 bases). CDR1 LNHDA and CDR2 SQIVND come from the germline V gene (reference sequence). The CDR3 covers 13 residues. The ends were cut back, 11 bases at V and 4 bases at J, with 15 bases in the middle. CDR3 in amino acids: CASKGRTYNEQFF. The CDR3 DNA reads TGTGCCTCCAAGGGCAGGACATACAATGAGCAGTTCTTC. The whole variable domain, remainder taken from reference TRBV19 and TRBJ2-1, is DGGITQSPKYLFRKEGQNVTLSCEQNLNHDAMYWYRQDPGQGLRLIYYSQIVNDFQKGDIAEGYSVSREKKESFPLTVTSAQKNPTAFYLCASKGRTYNEQFFGPGTRLTVL.

In its sample, this clonotype was seen a few times. J is TRBJ1-2 and V is TRBV4-1; D might be TRBD1 (6 bases). The ends were cut back, 2 bases at V and 4 bases at J, with 11 bases in the middle. The CDR3 spans 14 residues. Germline lookup yields CDR1 MGHRA and CDR2 YSYEKL. The CDR3 region is CASSQYTGIYGYTF. DNA of the CDR3: TGCGCCAGCAGCCAATACACAGGGATCTATGGCTACACCTTC.

This clonotype was counted only a few times. A read error may produce the germline difference seen at one junction end. V usage is TRBV7-2 and J usage is TRBJ2-4; TRBD1 matches 10 bases. Germline CDR1 SGHTA, CDR2 FQGNSA. CDR3 length equals 12 residues. The DNA of the CDR3 is TGTGCCAGCAGCTTGAGATATGGGACAGGGGACTTC. As protein: CASSLRYGTGDF. Full variable domain (rest looked up from reference TRBV7-2 and TRBJ2-4): GAGVSQSPSNKVTEKGKDVELRCDPISGHTALYWYRQSLGQGLEFLIYFQGNSAPDKSGLPSDRFSAERTGGSVSTLTIQRTQQEDSAVYLCASSLRYGTGDFGAGTRLSVL.

The rearrangement links TRBV4-1 to TRBJ2-1; D is possibly TRBD2 (5 bases). Looked up from germline, CDR1 is MGHRA and CDR2 is YSYEKL. V lost 2 bases to trimming and J lost 7 bases, with 18 bases between them. This CDR3 has 16 residues. CDR3 protein: CASSQPGLSRRNEQFF. The CDR3 coding sequence is TGCGCCAGCAGCCAACCTGGACTTTCAAGGAGGAATGAGCAGTTCTTC.

This clonotype was counted at least ten times. The chain combines TRBV20-1 with TRBJ2-1; TRBD1 matches 8 bases. Germline V gene sequence: CDR1 DFQATT, CDR2 SNEGSKA (reference sequence). CDR3 size: 16 residues. The trim removed 1 base at V and 11 bases at J, leaving 16 bases unmatched. The DNA of the CDR3 is TGCAGTGCTAGAGGCGGGTTGTCAGGGGGCCCCCCCAAGCAGTTCTTC. Protein: CSARGGLSGGPPKQFF.

This clonotype was seen repeatedly, ten times or more. This chain joins TRBV12-3 or TRBV12-4 and TRBJ2-7; 7 bases align to TRBD2. V lost 3 bases, J lost 2 bases, and 4 bases stayed unmatched. The length of the CDR3 is 14 residues. This CDR3 reads CASSLGGLAYEQYF. CDR3 DNA: TGTGCCAGCAGTTTGGGAGGACTAGCCTACGAGCAGTACTTC.

This sequence joins TRBV9 and TRBJ2-3; D ambiguous. The CDR3 consists of 14 residues. Trimming removed 3 bases from V and 0 bases from J, with 8 bases in between. Germline V gene sequence: CDR1 SGDLS, CDR2 YYNGEE. In DNA form, the CDR3 reads TGTGCCAGCAGCGGGTCATATAGCACAGATACGCAGTATTTT. Residues: CASSGSYSTDTQYF.

J is TRBJ1-1 and V is TRBV10-3; a weak D match, TRBD1 (6 bases). The CDR3 is 13 residues long. Trimming pared 6 bases from V and 4 bases from J, leaving 12 bases between. Germline assignment: CDR1 ENHRY and CDR2 SYGVKD. CDR3 sequence (DNA): TGTGCCATCAGGACAGGAGTCTCCACTGAAGCTTTCTTT. Translation: CAIRTGVSTEAFF.

The table lists this clonotype with many counts. This chain joins TRBV7-8 and TRBJ1-2, with 7 bases lining up with TRBD1. The CDR3 extends over 15 amino acids. Looked up from germline, CDR1 is SGHVS and CDR2 is FQNEAQ. The V and J ends lost 5 bases and 8 bases, in that order; junction bases with no gene match: 14. CDR3 protein: CASSTGTEIYGGYTF. The CDR3 nucleotides are TGTGCCAGCAGCACCGGGACAGAGATCTATGGCGGCTACACCTTC.

V is TRBV15 and J is TRBJ2-5; 8 positions agree with TRBD2. CDR3 length: 17 amino acids. CDR1 is LNHNV, CDR2 YYDKDF, per germline (reference sequence). V shed 0 bases and J 4 bases; nucleotides not matched to a gene: 10. This CDR3 is CATSRDQGGGRGETQYF. CDR3 in DNA: TGTGCCACCAGCAGAGATCAAGGCGGGGGGCGCGGAGAGACCCAGTACTTC.